Listed here are 20 T cell receptor beta chains from one sample, sequenced in a study of blood T cell repertoires in COVID-19. Some clones are missing from TCRdb's copy, which holds only in-frame ones; the method was immunoSEQ multiplex PCR. Found here are over 250,000 clones, about 88% of them singletons; the top ten hold 2%. Sequencing was done on a sample of PBMCs or T cells enriched from blood (not recorded which). The receptors originated from a woman aged 60-75 years in a cohort exposed to, infected with or recovered from COVID-19 (not recorded which).

This clone was observed a handful of times. The chain uses TRBV19 and TRBJ1-1, with D hard to call. CDR1 and CDR2 from the germline V gene are LNHDA and SQIVND (reference sequence). The CDR3 extends over 13 amino acids. Trimming took 4 bases from V and 0 from J, leaving 6 bases between them. The CDR3 sequence: CASSKQVNTEAFF. The CDR3 nucleotides are TGTGCCAGTAGTAAGCAGGTGAACACTGAAGCTTTCTTT. Full variable domain (rest looked up from reference TRBV19 and TRBJ1-1): DGGITQSPKYLFRKEGQNVTLSCEQNLNHDAMYWYRQDPGQGLRLIYYSQIVNDFQKGDIAEGYSVSREKKESFPLTVTSAQKNPTAFYLCASSKQVNTEAFFGQGTRLTVV.

The genes are TRBV2 and TRBJ1-4; tentatively, D is TRBD1 (5 bases). The germline V and J ends were trimmed by 0 bases and 5 bases, with 10 bases remaining between them. Germline V lookup: CDR1 SNHLY, CDR2 FYNNEI. This CDR3 contains 15 residues. CDR3 DNA sequence: TGTGCCAGCAGTGAAGCGGGCAGGGCCAATGAAAAACTGTTTTTT. Translated, it gives CASSEAGRANEKLFF.

The genes are TRBV20-1 and TRBJ1-6, with D unresolved. This CDR3 spans 9 amino acids. CDR1 is DFQATT and CDR2 is SNEGSKA in the germline V gene (reference sequence). The DNA for the CDR3 is TGCAGCTCTAATTCACCCCTCCACTTT. It is translated as CSSNSPLHF.

The CDR3 sequence is CASARHGEHNEQFF. The CDR3 region has the DNA TGTGCCAGCGCTCGACACGGGGAACACAATGAGCAGTTCTTC. The J gene is TRBJ2-1, the V gene TRBV25-1; a weak D match, TRBD2 (5 bases). CDR1 and CDR2 from the germline V gene are MGHDK and SYGVNS. Trimming removed 8 bases from V and 5 bases from J, with 16 bases in between. This CDR3 comprises 14 residues.

The rearrangement links TRBV6-5 to TRBJ1-1, with TRBD1 identical over 7 bases. The CDR3 contains 15 residues. The germline CDR1 and CDR2 sequences are MNHEY and SVGAGI. Unmatched junction bases numbered 4, after V lost 2 bases and J lost 1 base. This CDR3 reads CASSYGDRKNTEAFF. CDR3 coding DNA: TGTGCCAGCAGTTACGGGGACAGAAAGAACACTGAAGCTTTCTTT.

The genes are TRBV6-6 and TRBJ1-4; possibly TRBD1 for D (6 bases). Trimming took 6 bases from V and 0 from J, leaving 23 bases between them. The CDR3 length is 19 residues. Germline CDR1 MNHNY, CDR2 SVGAGI (reference sequence). CDR3 residues: CASRRFRITGNPTNEKLFF. The CDR3 coding sequence is TGTGCCAGCAGACGATTTCGTATCACAGGGAATCCAACTAATGAAAAACTGTTTTTT.

Only one count was recorded for this clone. The genes are TRBV7-3 and TRBJ2-1, with D possibly TRBD2 on 5 matching bases. The CDR3 has 15 amino acids. V lost 1 base, J lost 4 bases, and 11 bases lay in between. Germline CDR1 SGHTA, CDR2 FQGTGA. Here the CDR3 DNA reads TGTGCCAGCAGCTTAAACCGGGGAGAGTACAATGAGCAGTTCTTC. Residues: CASSLNRGEYNEQFF.

The sample holds one count of this clone. The rearrangement links TRBV5-8 to TRBJ1-2, with D hard to call. V dropped 0 bases and J dropped 8 bases, with 11 bases sitting between them. The CDR3 covers 13 residues. CDR1 is SGHTS and CDR2 is YDEGEE in the germline V gene. The CDR3 here is CASSLAPGHGYTF. DNA for the CDR3: TGTGCCAGCAGCTTGGCCCCAGGCCACGGCTACACCTTC.

This chain links TRBV18 with TRBJ2-7; perhaps TRBD1 as D (5 bases). Germline V gene sequence: CDR1 KGHSH, CDR2 LQKENI. Trimming stripped 5 bases from V and 3 bases from J, with 11 bases between. The CDR3 loop spans 13 amino acids. CDR3 sequence (DNA): TGTGCCAGCTCAGGAGCCCAGGGCTACGAGCAGTACTTC. The encoded protein is CASSGAQGYEQYF.

The chain links TRBV24-1 to TRBJ2-2, with TRBD1 matching 9 bases. This CDR3 spans 19 amino acids. Losses at the gene ends were 0 bases for V and 5 bases for J; bases not matched to a gene: 12. Germline assignment: CDR1 KGHDR and CDR2 SFDVKD. This CDR3 is CATSDLGKLDRGRTGELFF. DNA of the CDR3: TGTGCCACCAGTGATTTGGGCAAGCTGGACAGGGGACGTACCGGGGAGCTGTTTTTT.

V gene TRBV6-5 combines with J gene TRBJ2-7; D is perhaps TRBD2 (5 bases). The germline V and J ends were trimmed by 0 bases and 5 bases, with 11 bases remaining between them. CDR3 length: 14 amino acids. Germline CDR1 MNHEY, CDR2 SVGAGI. The CDR3 region has the DNA TGTGCCAGCAGTTACTCGCCCGGGGTTGACGAGCAGTACTTC. It encodes CASSYSPGVDEQYF.

This clone was observed a single time. The chain carries TRBV18 and TRBJ2-5, with D perhaps matching TRBD1 (7 bases). CDR3 length equals 13 residues. Germline V gene data show CDR1 as KGHSH and CDR2 as LQKENI. V dropped 6 bases and J dropped 2 bases, with 10 bases sitting between them. The CDR3 spells CASSGGQQETQYF. In nucleotides, the CDR3 is TGTGCCAGCTCCGGGGGACAGCAAGAGACCCAGTACTTC.

This chain links TRBV2 with TRBJ1-2, with D tentatively TRBD1 (6 bases). The CDR3 is 13 residues long. Per the germline V gene, CDR1 is SNHLY and CDR2 is FYNNEI. Trimming cost V 6 bases and J 6 bases, with 14 bases left between them. The CDR3 DNA reads as TGTGCCAGCAGGGTTGGGGGGGCGAATGGCTACACCTTC. Translating it yields CASRVGGANGYTF.

The V and J genes are TRBV18 and TRBJ1-1; D is unclear. The germline V gene encodes CDR1 KGHSH and CDR2 LQKENI. V was shortened by 3 bases and J by 0 bases, with 2 bases between the two germline ends. The CDR3 contains 12 residues. This chain's CDR3 is CASSPMNTEAFF. The CDR3 nucleotides are TGTGCCAGCTCACCCATGAACACTGAAGCTTTCTTT.

The chain has TRBV9 and TRBJ1-5; a possible D gene is TRBD1 (5 bases). V was trimmed by 4 bases and J by 3 bases, leaving 14 bases between them. This CDR3 has 15 residues. The germline gives CDR1 SGDLS, CDR2 YYNGEE. CDR3 nucleotide sequence: TGTGCCAGCAGCCTCACAGGTTTTTACAATCAGCCCCAGCATTTT. It encodes CASSLTGFYNQPQHF.

This clone showed up many times. The chain employs TRBV5-4 and TRBJ2-7; D remains unclear. The CDR3 runs 13 residues. The V gene's germline CDR1 is SGHNT and CDR2 YYREEE (reference sequence). Deletions cut 2 bases from V and 0 bases from J, with 6 bases between. The CDR3 is CASSFESSYEQYF. CDR3 in DNA: TGTGCCAGCAGCTTCGAGAGCTCCTACGAGCAGTACTTC.

The chain uses TRBV2 and TRBJ2-2; the D gene is possibly TRBD1 (5 bases). The CDR3 runs 14 residues. Looked up from germline, CDR1 is SNHLY and CDR2 is FYNNEI. The germline V and J ends were trimmed by 8 bases and 4 bases, with 14 bases remaining between them. In DNA form, the CDR3 reads TGTGCCAGCCTTTCTCAGGGTGGCACCGGGGAGCTGTTTTTT. Its translation: CASLSQGGTGELFF.

The chain has TRBV5-4 and TRBJ2-2, with 8 bases aligning to TRBD2. Trimming cost V 0 bases and J 6 bases; bases outside gene matches: 7. The germline CDR1 and CDR2 sequences are SGHNT and YYREEE (reference sequence). This CDR3 comprises 16 residues. Here the CDR3 reads CASSLEPGLEAGELFF. For the CDR3, the DNA is TGTGCCAGCAGCTTGGAACCGGGACTAGAGGCCGGGGAGCTGTTTTTT.

The chain is built from TRBV4-3 and TRBJ2-7; 10 bases line up with TRBD2. J was trimmed by 3 bases and V by 4 bases; bases with no gene match: 6. This CDR3 has 15 residues. Germline assignment: CDR1 LGHNA and CDR2 YSLEER. As DNA, the CDR3 is TGCGCCAGCAGCCCCCGGACTAGCGGATTCTACGAGCAGTACTTC. This codes for CASSPRTSGFYEQYF.

V and J are TRBV7-9 and TRBJ2-3; D possibly corresponds to TRBD2 (5 bases). Germline V gives CDR1 SEHNR, CDR2 FQNEAQ (reference sequence). The CDR3 consists of 17 residues. Trimming took 1 base from V and 4 from J, leaving 18 bases between them. The CDR3 region is CASSLGSRTLVPDTQYF. DNA of the CDR3: TGTGCCAGCAGCTTAGGGAGTCGGACTCTCGTCCCAGATACGCAGTATTTT. Using reference TRBV7-9 and TRBJ2-3 for the parts outside the CDR3, the full variable domain is DTGVSQNPRHKITKRGQNVTFRCDPISEHNRLYWYRQTLGQGPEFLTYFQNEAQLEKSRLLSDRFSAERPKGSFSTLEIQRTEQGDSAMYLCASSLGSRTLVPDTQYFGPGTRLTVL.